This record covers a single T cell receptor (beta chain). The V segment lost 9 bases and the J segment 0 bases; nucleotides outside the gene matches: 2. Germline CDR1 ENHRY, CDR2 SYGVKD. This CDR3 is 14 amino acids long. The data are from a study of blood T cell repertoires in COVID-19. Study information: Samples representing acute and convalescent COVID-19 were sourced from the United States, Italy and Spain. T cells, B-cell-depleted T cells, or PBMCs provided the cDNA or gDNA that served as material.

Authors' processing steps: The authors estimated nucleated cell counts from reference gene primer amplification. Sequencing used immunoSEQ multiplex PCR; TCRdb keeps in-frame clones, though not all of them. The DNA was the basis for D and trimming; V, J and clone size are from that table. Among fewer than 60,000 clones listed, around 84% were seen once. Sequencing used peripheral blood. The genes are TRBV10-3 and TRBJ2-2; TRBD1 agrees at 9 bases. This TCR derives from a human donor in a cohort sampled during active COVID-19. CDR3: CAMRDRANTGELFF. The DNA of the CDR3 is TGTGCCATGAGGGACAGGGCGAACACCGGGGAGCTGTTTTTT.